This T cell receptor beta chain was recovered during a study of cytomegalovirus exposure and HLA in healthy donors. Primers for the PCR totalled 60 Vbeta and 13 Jbeta. Using immunoSEQ multiplex PCR, the repertoire was profiled, and TCRdb retains in-frame clones only, with some absent. In the table there are fewer than 200,000 clones, approximately 72% of which are singletons. CDR1 SGHTA and CDR2 FQGTGA come from the germline V gene. The CDR3 extends over 19 amino acids. V lost 0 bases, J lost 1 base, and 7 bases stayed unmatched. Comment on this clone: What it recognizes is unknown.

Study-wide results and limits: The study designated 164 TCR beta chains cytomegalovirus-associated. Earlier analysis yielded a pattern in which most TCR beta V segments were productive about 87% or about 30% of the time. As a later analysis revealed, the rate of TCR association differed by HLA locus, with DRB1 most and HLA-C fewest. Later analysis reportedly placed an Asian-associated ancestry cluster below the roughly 690-donor mean in N-insertions.

The sequence was obtained from a man in his forties or fifties in good health and CMV-seronegative. Sequenced input: PBMCs. The gene calls are TRBV7-3 and TRBJ2-5; TRBD2 agrees at 14 bases. CDR3: CASSLTGTSGGGSQETQYF. As DNA, the CDR3 is TGTGCCAGCAGCTTAACCGGGACTAGCGGGGGAGGCTCCCAAGAGACCCAGTACTTC.